Below are 31 T cell receptor beta chains sequenced from a single sample in a study of shared clonotypes between healthy human individuals. Naive CD8 cells lacked CD45RO, underwent positive selection for CCR7 and left out terminally differentiated effector memory CD45RA+ cells. Clones were read by immunoSEQ multiplex PCR, and TCRdb kept only the in-frame ones, dropping some. The sample carries some 2,100,000 clones, 90% to 95% recorded once. The sample comprised naive CD8+ T cells from PBMCs. The source is a man aged 18 to 30 in good health. Some clones in this sample may be carry-over from other donors' samples.

The chain combines TRBV7-9 with TRBJ2-1; 11 bases fit TRBD2. This CDR3 spans 17 amino acids. CDR1 is SEHNR, CDR2 FQNEAQ, per germline (reference sequence). V trimming: 5 bases; J trimming: 0 bases; junction bases outside the gene matches: 6. The CDR3 coding sequence is TGTGCCAGCAGCCCAACTAGCGGGAGATTCTCCTACAATGAGCAGTTCTTC. Amino acids: CASSPTSGRFSYNEQFF.

The chain carries TRBV5-1 and TRBJ2-1; 7 nucleotides match TRBD2. CDR3 length: 15 amino acids. Trimming took 0 bases from V and 7 from J; bases not matched to a gene: 7. From germline, CDR1 is SGHRS and CDR2 YFSETQ. CDR3 DNA: TGCGCCAGCAGCTTGGGGCGGGAGTACTGGAATGAGCAGTTCTTC. Translation: CASSLGREYWNEQFF.

The chain employs TRBV2 and TRBJ1-3; no firm D call. Germline CDR1 and CDR2: SNHLY and FYNNEI. Trimming removed 3 bases from V and 4 bases from J, with 7 bases in between. The CDR3 is 13 residues long. The CDR3: CASSDGVGNTIYF. CDR3 in DNA: TGTGCCAGCAGTGACGGGGTAGGAAACACCATATATTTT.

This chain joins TRBV30 and TRBJ2-7, with 7 bases aligning to TRBD1. This CDR3 is 14 amino acids long. The V gene end was trimmed by 6 bases and the J gene end by 2 bases; junction bases not matched to a gene: 10. CDR1 GTSNPN and CDR2 SVGIG come from the germline V gene (reference sequence). The CDR3 nucleotides read TGTGCCTGCCGTACAGGGGAAATCCCCTACGAGCAGTACTTC. Translating it yields CACRTGEIPYEQYF.

As regards this clone: Other nucleotide sequences in the sample specify the same CDR3. V and J are TRBV27 and TRBJ2-7, with D perhaps TRBD1 (5 bases). Trimming took 4 bases from V and 4 from J, leaving 8 bases between them. Per germline, CDR1 MNHEY and CDR2 SMNVEV (reference sequence). The CDR3 runs to 12 residues. The CDR3 region has the DNA TGTGCCAGCAGTTATAGGGGTTACGAGCAGTACTTC. Protein: CASSYRGYEQYF.

This chain connects TRBV5-1 to TRBJ2-5, with 8 nucleotides matching TRBD1. V was pared by 2 bases and J by 1 base, with 7 bases of the junction left unmatched. This CDR3 has 16 amino acids. Germline lookup yields CDR1 SGHRS and CDR2 YFSETQ. DNA of the CDR3: TGCGCCAGCAGCTTTAGGGCAGGGGGCACCCAAGAGACCCAGTACTTC. It is translated as CASSFRAGGTQETQYF.

The chain uses TRBV27 and TRBJ1-4; D is perhaps TRBD1 (5 bases). CDR1 is MNHEY, CDR2 SMNVEV, per germline (reference sequence). CDR3 length equals 12 residues. Trimming took 5 bases from V and 8 from J, leaving 9 bases between them. The CDR3 nucleotides are TGTGCCAGCAGTCCAGGGAACGAAAAACTGTTTTTT. Translation: CASSPGNEKLFF.

A note on this clone: Within the sample, other DNA sequences also encode this same CDR3. V is TRBV27 and J is TRBJ2-7; the match to TRBD1 covers 8 bases. CDR3 length: 15 residues. The ends lost 6 bases at V and 2 bases at J; junction bases unmatched: 9. Per the germline V gene, CDR1 is MNHEY and CDR2 is SMNVEV (reference sequence). The chain's CDR3 is CASSLTGTGAYEQYF. As DNA, the CDR3 is TGTGCCAGCAGCCTAACCGGGACAGGAGCCTACGAGCAGTACTTC.

The chain carries TRBV29-1 and TRBJ2-1; maybe TRBD1 (6 bases). Per germline, CDR1 SQVTM and CDR2 ANQGSEA. CDR3 length equals 18 residues. The V and J ends lost 3 bases and 1 base respectively, with 22 bases between them. The CDR3 DNA follows: TGCAGCGTTGAGTCCCGGGACATTGGGGACAAATCCTACAATGAGCAGTTCTTC. Protein sequence: CSVESRDIGDKSYNEQFF.

This chain connects TRBV30 to TRBJ1-4, with D possibly TRBD1 on 5 matching bases. The length of the CDR3 is 14 residues. Germline assignment: CDR1 GTSNPN and CDR2 SVGIG (reference sequence). The V end was cut by 8 bases, the J end by 0 bases, with 13 bases between. DNA for the CDR3: TGTGCCCTCATCCAGGGCTCAACTAATGAAAAACTGTTTTTT. Translating it yields CALIQGSTNEKLFF.

V usage is TRBV28 and J usage is TRBJ2-7; D is ambiguous. The CDR3 loop spans 14 amino acids. V was shortened by 6 bases and J by 0 bases, with 12 bases between the two germline ends. Germline V gives CDR1 MDHEN, CDR2 SYDVKM. The CDR3 nucleotides are TGTGCCAGCAGACGGACGGCACCCTCCTACGAGCAGTACTTC. Translated, it gives CASRRTAPSYEQYF. The entire variable domain, with the rest obtained from reference TRBV28 and TRBJ2-7, is as follows: DVKVTQSSRYLVKRTGEKVFLECVQDMDHENMFWYRQDPGLGLRLIYFSYDVKMKEKGDIPEGYSVSREKKERFSLILESASTNQTSMYLCASRRTAPSYEQYFGPGTRLTVT.

This chain links TRBV28 with TRBJ1-5; D is unresolved. Deletions cut 3 bases from V and 0 bases from J, with 12 bases between. The CDR3 sequence is 16 residues long. Germline V gives CDR1 MDHEN, CDR2 SYDVKM. CDR3 residues: CASSLSDFYSNQPQHF. The CDR3 DNA follows: TGTGCCAGCAGTTTGTCCGACTTCTATAGCAATCAGCCCCAGCATTTT. Full variable domain (rest looked up from reference TRBV28 and TRBJ1-5): DVKVTQSSRYLVKRTGEKVFLECVQDMDHENMFWYRQDPGLGLRLIYFSYDVKMKEKGDIPEGYSVSREKKERFSLILESASTNQTSMYLCASSLSDFYSNQPQHFGDGTRLSIL.

The rearrangement joins TRBV27 to TRBJ1-1; 10 bases align to TRBD1. V lost 4 bases, J lost 1 base, and 6 bases stayed unmatched. The CDR3 is 16 amino acids. CDR1 MNHEY and CDR2 SMNVEV come from the germline V gene (reference sequence). The CDR3 is CASSSRQGARNTEAFF. CDR3 nucleotide sequence: TGTGCCAGCAGTTCACGACAGGGGGCGCGGAACACTGAAGCTTTCTTT.

The rearrangement uses TRBV29-1 and TRBJ2-7, with 9 bases matching TRBD1. The CDR3 totals 14 residues. With 6 bases clipped from V and 2 bases from J, the junction kept 8 bases outside the gene matches. CDR1 is SQVTM, CDR2 ANQGSEA, per germline. This CDR3 reads CSVLGTGKAYEQYF. As DNA, the CDR3 is TGCAGCGTCTTAGGGACAGGGAAGGCCTACGAGCAGTACTTC.

V usage is TRBV2 and J usage is TRBJ2-7; 12 bases match TRBD2. CDR1 and CDR2 from the germline V gene are SNHLY and FYNNEI. J was trimmed by 2 bases and V by 3 bases; bases with no gene match: 2. The CDR3 has 15 amino acids. The CDR3 sequence is CASSETSGRPYEQYF. CDR3 bases: TGTGCCAGCAGTGAGACTAGCGGGAGACCCTACGAGCAGTACTTC.

This clone was observed a single time. The rearrangement joins TRBV4-3 to TRBJ2-7; 10 bases map to TRBD2. This CDR3 has 17 amino acids. J gave up 4 bases and V 4 bases, and 13 bases lay outside the gene matches. Germline assignment: CDR1 LGHNA and CDR2 YSLEER. CDR3 DNA: TGCGCCAGCAGCCGATATCGGTCCGGGACTAGCGATTACGAGCAGTACTTC. This translates into CASSRYRSGTSDYEQYF.

This sequence joins TRBV2 and TRBJ2-7; 7 nucleotides line up with TRBD2. There are 15 residues in the CDR3. The V and J ends lost 1 base and 0 bases, in that order; junction bases with no gene match: 3. CDR1 SNHLY and CDR2 FYNNEI come from the germline V gene. The CDR3 DNA reads TGTGCCAGCAGTGAAGAGGGGAGGGGCTCCTACGAGCAGTACTTC. Translated: CASSEEGRGSYEQYF. Full variable domain (outside the CDR3, taken from reference TRBV2 and TRBJ2-7): EPEVTQTPSHQVTQMGQEVILRCVPISNHLYFYWYRQILGQKVEFLVSFYNNEISEKSEIFDDQFSVERPDGSNFTLKIRSTKLEDSAMYFCASSEEGRGSYEQYFGPGTRLTVT.

This chain connects TRBV7-7 to TRBJ1-4, with a possible D match to TRBD1 (5 bases). V was cut by 2 bases and J by 4 bases, with 11 bases left in between. The CDR3 is made up of 15 amino acids. Per the germline V gene, CDR1 is SSHAT and CDR2 is FNYEAQ (reference sequence). Written as DNA, the CDR3 is TGTGCCAGCAGCTTAAATGAGGGGATTAATGAAAAACTGTTTTTT. It translates to CASSLNEGINEKLFF.

This clone has a single count. The chain employs TRBV5-5 and TRBJ2-7; TRBD2 agrees at 8 bases. The ends lost 5 bases at V and 1 base at J; junction bases unmatched: 5. This CDR3 comprises 14 residues. Germline V CDR1 and CDR2: SGHKS, YYEKEE (reference sequence). As DNA, the CDR3 is TGTGCCAGCAGGGTCCGGGAGGGGTCCTACGAGCAGTACTTC. Translated: CASRVREGSYEQYF.

The chain has TRBV4-1 and TRBJ2-1; 8 bases map to TRBD2. The CDR3 totals 14 residues. CDR1 and CDR2 from the germline V gene are MGHRA and YSYEKL. With 8 bases clipped from V and 12 bases from J, the junction kept 15 bases outside the gene matches. In DNA, the CDR3 is TGCGCCAGCGTAAGGACTAGCCCCCCATCTGGGCAGTTCTTC. Translating it yields CASVRTSPPSGQFF.

V and J are TRBV29-1 and TRBJ1-2; perhaps TRBD1 as D (6 bases). Trimming pared 6 bases from V and 8 bases from J, leaving 22 bases between. The germline V gene encodes CDR1 SQVTM and CDR2 ANQGSEA. CDR3 size: 14 residues. CDR3 region: CSVVAGDRGIGYTF. In DNA form, the CDR3 reads TGCAGCGTCGTAGCAGGGGACCGTGGGATCGGCTACACCTTC.

The chain carries TRBV7-6 and TRBJ2-1, with TRBD2 matching 14 bases. Germline V gene sequence: CDR1 SGHVS, CDR2 FNYEAQ. J was trimmed by 5 bases and V by 2 bases; bases with no gene match: 5. The length of the CDR3 is 17 residues. In nucleotides, the CDR3 is TGTGCCAGCAGCTTAACCAGGACTAGCGGGAGGCACAATGAGCAGTTCTTC. Translated: CASSLTRTSGRHNEQFF.

The chain links TRBV7-9 to TRBJ2-1, with D perhaps matching TRBD1 (6 bases). V gave up 7 bases and J gave up 8 bases, with 12 bases separating them. Germline-derived CDR1 and CDR2 are SEHNR and FQNEAQ (reference sequence). The CDR3 is 12 residues long. CDR3 residues: CASTSKGDEQFF. CDR3 coding DNA: TGTGCCAGCACCTCGAAGGGGGATGAGCAGTTCTTC.

The chain carries TRBV6-1 and TRBJ2-7, with D uncertain. V was pared by 7 bases and J by 2 bases, with 15 bases between. Germline values: CDR1 MNHNS, CDR2 SASEGT. The CDR3 is 14 residues long. As DNA, the CDR3 is TGTGCCAGCACTAAAGCCACAGCTGCCTACGAGCAGTACTTC. Encoded protein: CASTKATAAYEQYF.

V and J are TRBV27 and TRBJ1-5, with TRBD1 matching 7 bases. V trimming: 8 bases; J trimming: 5 bases; junction bases outside the gene matches: 9. The CDR3 loop spans 14 amino acids. CDR1 MNHEY and CDR2 SMNVEV come from the germline V gene (reference sequence). CDR3 region: CASRRDRTDQPQHF. The CDR3 nucleotides are TGTGCCAGCCGCCGGGACAGAACGGATCAGCCCCAGCATTTT.

The chain carries TRBV15 and TRBJ2-6, with 8 bases identical to TRBD1. Trimming cost V 5 bases and J 3 bases; bases outside gene matches: 6. From germline, CDR1 is LNHNV and CDR2 YYDKDF (reference sequence). The CDR3 has 16 residues. CDR3 region: CATSSRTGLGANVLTF. The CDR3 region has the DNA TGTGCCACCAGCTCCCGGACAGGGCTTGGGGCCAACGTCCTGACTTTC.

The table lists this clone with a count of one. The genes are TRBV7-2 and TRBJ2-7; 9 bases line up with TRBD1. CDR1 is SGHTA and CDR2 is FQGNSA in the germline V gene. This CDR3 spans 14 amino acids. V trimming: 6 bases; J trimming: 0 bases; junction bases outside the gene matches: 3. As DNA, the CDR3 is TGTGCCAGCAGGGAGGGACAGGGCTCCTACGAGCAGTACTTC. Translating gives CASREGQGSYEQYF. Complete variable domain (other parts from reference TRBV7-2 and TRBJ2-7): GAGVSQSPSNKVTEKGKDVELRCDPISGHTALYWYRQSLGQGLEFLIYFQGNSAPDKSGLPSDRFSAERTGGSVSTLTIQRTQQEDSAVYLCASREGQGSYEQYFGPGTRLTVT.

The sample holds one count of this clone. The genes are TRBV5-6 and TRBJ2-7; 7 nucleotides match TRBD1. Germline lookup yields CDR1 SGHDT and CDR2 YYEEEE. With V trimmed by 4 bases and J by 6 bases, 13 bases remained unmatched. The CDR3 length is 15 residues. CDR3 bases: TGTGCCAGCAGCCCACAGGGGCCCCCAGGGGGCGAGCAGTACTTC. Its translation: CASSPQGPPGGEQYF.

This chain links TRBV4-1 with TRBJ1-1; the D is unclear. In germline, CDR1 is MGHRA, CDR2 YSYEKL. This CDR3 is built from 15 residues. V was cut by 1 base and J by 0 bases, with 9 bases left in between. The CDR3 sequence is CASSQGVGMNTEAFF. DNA of the CDR3: TGCGCCAGCAGCCAAGGGGTCGGGATGAACACTGAAGCTTTCTTT.

This clone was seen just once. This chain connects TRBV5-4 to TRBJ2-7, with 8 bases fitting TRBD2. The CDR3 runs to 15 residues. V lost 1 base to trimming and J lost 2 bases; unmatched junction nucleotides: 5. Germline CDR1 and CDR2: SGHNT and YYREEE (reference sequence). As DNA, the CDR3 is TGTGCCAGCAGCTTGCATTCAGCGGGAGCCTACGAGCAGTACTTC. Its translation is CASSLHSAGAYEQYF.

CDR3: CASSRLQQGAPETQYF. CDR3 DNA sequence: TGTGCCAGCAGCCGTCTGCAACAGGGGGCCCCAGAGACCCAGTACTTC. The rearrangement uses TRBV7-7 and TRBJ2-5; the match to TRBD1 covers 9 bases. Germline values: CDR1 SSHAT, CDR2 FNYEAQ (reference sequence). There are 16 residues in the CDR3. Trimming removed 5 bases from V and 4 bases from J; junction bases left unmatched: 11.